Included here is one T cell receptor (beta chain) sequence, with context. The CDR3 sequence is 14 residues long. The ends were cut back, 5 bases at V and 4 bases at J, with 15 bases in the middle. The V gene's germline CDR1 is SGDLS and CDR2 YYNGEE. This sample stems from a study of shared clonotypes between healthy human individuals. For the study at large: Participating donors consisted of two women and three men aged 18 to 49.

The material for each subset, its genomic DNA, was split evenly across several immunoSEQ plates. The table came from immunoSEQ multiplex PCR; TCRdb's copy has only in-frame clones and leaves some out. The table has about 190,000 clones, 60% to 75% seen once. The source material was memory CD4+ T cells sorted from blood. Subset here: CD45RA-negative fraction. This receptor was obtained from a man aged 25-45 years in good health. This chain uses TRBV9 with TRBJ1-2; the D gene is possibly TRBD1 (5 bases). This CDR3 reads CASRPLGRPYGYTF. The CDR3 DNA sequence: TGTGCCAGCAGACCACTGGGGCGGCCCTATGGCTACACCTTC.